This T cell receptor beta chain was captured in a study of blood T cell repertoires in COVID-19. The wider study: PBMCs, B-cell-depleted T cells, or T cells were the source of the cDNA or gDNA that made up the material.

Here immunoSEQ multiplex PCR was the method, and the copy in TCRdb shows in-frame clones only, minus some. The sample lists 250,000 to 300,000 clones, approximately 91% occurring once. There are 13 residues in the CDR3. V lost 8 bases, J lost 3 bases, and 10 bases lay in between. CDR1 is SNHLY, CDR2 FYNNEI, per germline. This sequence was found in a woman aged 30 to 39 with COVID-19, enrolled during active disease. The chain is built from TRBV2 and TRBJ2-2, with TRBD2 as a possible D gene (6 bases). Sequenced sample: peripheral blood. CDR3 in amino acids: CASAGTHTGELFF. As DNA, the CDR3 is TGTGCCAGCGCCGGGACTCACACCGGGGAGCTGTTTTTT.